The 18 T cell receptor beta chains given below trace back to one sample, sequenced in a study of CD8 T cell repertoires and HIV-1 epitope variants. Their target antigens are unknown. TCRdb's copy holds only in-frame clones and misses some; the assay was immunoSEQ multiplex PCR. The data contain about 3,900 clones, around 70% of them singletons. The material sequenced was cultured CD8+ T cells derived from PBMCs. Receptor source: a male donor with HIV.

The chain is built from TRBV28 and TRBJ2-7, with 11 nucleotides matching TRBD2. The V gene's germline CDR1 is MDHEN and CDR2 SYDVKM. This CDR3 region has 15 residues. With V trimmed by 2 bases and J by 3 bases, 3 bases remained unmatched. The CDR3 bases are TGTGCCAGCAGTTTACTAGCGGGGGGTCTCTACGAGCAGTACTTC. This gives the protein CASSLLAGGLYEQYF.

This chain links TRBV7-9 with TRBJ2-1; TRBD2 matches 8 bases. This CDR3 comprises 16 residues. Germline-derived CDR1 and CDR2 are SEHNR and FQNEAQ (reference sequence). Trimming removed 4 bases from V and 10 bases from J; junction bases left unmatched: 15. The chain's CDR3 is CASSSPPGLEMKEQFF. CDR3 DNA: TGTGCCAGCAGCTCGCCTCCGGGACTAGAGATGAAGGAGCAGTTCTTC.

This clone came up once. The chain is built from TRBV27 and TRBJ2-7; D uncertain. V was clipped by 0 bases and J by 2 bases, with 8 bases between them. Per the germline V gene, CDR1 is MNHEY and CDR2 is SMNVEV (reference sequence). CDR3 length: 14 amino acids. The CDR3 DNA is TGTGCCAGCAGTTTATCAAGGGTGGCCTACGAGCAGTACTTC. This codes for CASSLSRVAYEQYF.

This clone turned up a few times. The chain is built from TRBV13 and TRBJ2-7, with D perhaps matching TRBD1 or TRBD2 (5 bases each). This CDR3 region has 15 residues. Trimming took 4 bases from V and 0 from J, leaving 13 bases between them. The germline V gene encodes CDR1 PRHDT and CDR2 FYEKMQ (reference sequence). The CDR3 sequence: CASSSSGTVSYEQYF. As DNA, the CDR3 is TGTGCCAGCAGCTCCTCCGGGACGGTCTCCTACGAGCAGTACTTC.

This clone is large (0.1 to 1%) within its sample. The J gene is TRBJ2-7, the V gene TRBV4-1; 8 positions agree with TRBD2. This CDR3 contains 13 residues. V was clipped by 1 base and J by 5 bases; unmatched bases: 1. Germline values: CDR1 MGHRA, CDR2 YSYEKL. DNA for the CDR3: TGCGCCAGCAGCCAAGGGACTAGCAACGAGCAGTACTTC. Translated: CASSQGTSNEQYF.

This chain links TRBV28 with TRBJ1-1, with D unresolved. The CDR3 contains 13 residues. CDR1 is MDHEN and CDR2 is SYDVKM in the germline V gene. The germline V and J ends were trimmed by 3 bases and 5 bases, with 10 bases remaining between them. The chain's CDR3 is CASSFGERTEAFF. DNA for the CDR3: TGTGCCAGCAGTTTCGGGGAAAGGACTGAAGCTTTCTTT.

The chain is built from TRBV28 and TRBJ2-3; possible D gene TRBD2, 6 bases. The CDR3 is 15 residues long. V shed 5 bases and J shed 3 bases, with 15 bases lying between them. The germline V gene encodes CDR1 MDHEN and CDR2 SYDVKM. CDR3 protein: CASSKAGDLTDTQYF. CDR3 in DNA: TGTGCCAGCAGTAAAGCGGGTGATTTGACAGATACGCAGTATTTT.

This chain joins TRBV7-9 and TRBJ1-1; D unclear. Germline V gene lookup returns CDR1 SEHNR and CDR2 FQNEAQ (reference sequence). The V end lost 2 bases, the J end lost 3 bases, and 13 bases lay between the germline ends. The CDR3 consists of 15 residues. This CDR3 is CASSLPVGPYTEAFF. CDR3 DNA sequence: TGTGCCAGCAGCTTACCTGTGGGCCCTTACACTGAAGCTTTCTTT.

The chain carries TRBV5-6 and TRBJ1-5; perhaps TRBD1 as D (5 bases). Germline values: CDR1 SGHDT, CDR2 YYEEEE. This CDR3 has 13 amino acids. V dropped 4 bases and J dropped 4 bases, with 9 bases sitting between them. Written as DNA, the CDR3 is TGTGCCAGCAGCCGGGGGGGGAATCAGCCCCAGCATTTT. Translated, it gives CASSRGGNQPQHF.

The chain carries TRBV13 and TRBJ2-5; D is unresolved. This CDR3 comprises 11 residues. Looked up from germline, CDR1 is PRHDT and CDR2 is FYEKMQ (reference sequence). Trimming stripped 5 bases from V and 11 bases from J, with 12 bases between. CDR3 sequence: CASSLNLEQYF. For the CDR3, the DNA is TGTGCCAGCAGCCTGAACCTAGAGCAGTACTTC.

The chain is built from TRBV19 and TRBJ2-2, with D perhaps matching TRBD1 (5 bases). Germline V gives CDR1 LNHDA, CDR2 SQIVND (reference sequence). The CDR3 extends over 17 amino acids. V gave up 3 bases and J gave up 3 bases, with 17 bases separating them. The CDR3 region is CASSMVLSRVDTGELFF. In DNA form, the CDR3 reads TGTGCCAGTAGTATGGTCCTATCCAGGGTTGACACCGGGGAGCTGTTTTTT.

The chain joins TRBV11-2 to TRBJ1-2; possible D gene TRBD1, 5 bases. Trimming pared 5 bases from V and 1 base from J, leaving 8 bases between. This CDR3 region has 13 residues. Germline loops: CDR1 SGHAT, CDR2 FQNNGV. The CDR3 is CASSPTVNYGYTF. DNA of the CDR3: TGTGCCAGCAGCCCGACAGTTAACTATGGCTACACCTTC.

CDR3 DNA sequence: TGCGCCAGCAGTGACTATTCCTACGAGCAGTACTTC. It yields the protein CASSDYSYEQYF. The chain has TRBV10-2 and TRBJ2-7, with unresolved D. Germline V gene lookup returns CDR1 WSHSY and CDR2 SAAADI. The V end lost 3 bases, the J end lost 1 base, and 4 bases lay between the germline ends. CDR3 size: 12 residues.

This chain joins TRBV5-6 and TRBJ1-1; weak D call: TRBD1 (5 bases). The CDR3 totals 14 residues. Trimming pared 6 bases from V and 1 base from J, leaving 13 bases between. Germline values: CDR1 SGHDT, CDR2 YYEEEE. As DNA, the CDR3 is TGTGCCAGCACCAACAGGTGGGCGAACACTGAAGCTTTCTTT. Translated: CASTNRWANTEAFF.

This clone was recorded only once. This chain links TRBV4-1 with TRBJ2-5, with 8 bases aligning to TRBD1. The J call is in doubt because the DNA end fits TRBJ2-7 better. The germline V gene encodes CDR1 MGHRA and CDR2 YSYEKL. The CDR3 spans 14 residues. CDR3 sequence: CASSLGTGSYEQYF. The DNA for the CDR3 is TGCGCCAGCAGCCTGGGGACAGGTTCCTACGAGCAGTACTTC.

This chain uses TRBV27 with TRBJ1-4; 11 positions match TRBD1. V trimming: 8 bases; J trimming: 8 bases; junction bases outside the gene matches: 4. The CDR3 runs 13 residues. Germline CDR1 reads MNHEY; CDR2 reads SMNVEV (reference sequence). CDR3 residues: CASLDRGREKLFF. DNA for the CDR3: TGTGCCAGCCTGGACAGGGGGCGCGAAAAACTGTTTTTT.

This chain connects TRBV13 to TRBJ2-3, with 9 bases lining up with TRBD2. The germline CDR1 and CDR2 sequences are PRHDT and FYEKMQ (reference sequence). Unmatched junction bases numbered 11, after V lost 1 base and J lost 6 bases. This CDR3 contains 17 residues. This CDR3 reads CASSLALAGFRGDTQYF. The CDR3 DNA is TGTGCCAGCAGCTTAGCTCTAGCGGGATTTCGCGGTGATACGCAGTATTTT.

V and J are TRBV19 and TRBJ1-1; D gene unclear. The CDR3 loop spans 15 amino acids. Per the germline V gene, CDR1 is LNHDA and CDR2 is SQIVND (reference sequence). V shed 3 bases and J shed 1 base, with 12 bases lying between them. CDR3 sequence (DNA): TGTGCCAGTAGTATTCAGTCCGGAGAGAACACTGAAGCTTTCTTT. Protein: CASSIQSGENTEAFF.